These 2 T cell receptor beta chains share one sample of origin, sequenced in a study of human thymus T cells. The method was immunoSEQ multiplex PCR; TCRdb's version includes in-frame clones alone and lacks a portion of them. Counted here are about 50,000 clones, around 93% occurring once; the ten biggest clones make up 0.15% to 0.2%. Source material: blood. The receptors originated from a girl in the first two years of life with a congenital heart defect but otherwise immunologically healthy.

The rearrangement joins TRBV28 to TRBJ2-5; 13 nucleotides match TRBD2. V was pared by 1 base and J by 6 bases, with 5 bases of the junction left unmatched. This CDR3 region has 16 residues. Germline values: CDR1 MDHEN, CDR2 SYDVKM. The chain's CDR3 is CASSLYGLAGEKTQYF. For the CDR3, the DNA is TGTGCCAGCAGTTTATATGGACTAGCGGGAGAAAAGACCCAGTACTTC.

The rearrangement uses TRBV15 and TRBJ1-2; 7 bases are a match to TRBD1. Trimming cost V 0 bases and J 4 bases; bases outside gene matches: 8. Germline CDR1 LNHNV, CDR2 YYDKDF (reference sequence). CDR3 length equals 16 residues. Written as DNA, the CDR3 is TGTGCCACCAGCAGAGATCAAAGGACAGGTATCTATGGCTACACCTTC. Its protein is CATSRDQRTGIYGYTF.